This TCR beta chain was documented in a study of regulatory T cells in long-lasting Graves disease. Study summary: Graves' patients (newly diagnosed) had been on antithyroid drugs under 3 months. Study-wide results and limits: Repertoires from persistent disease leaned toward TRBV28, TRBJ1-2 and TRBJ2-5.

This clonotype has just a few counts. Its antigen is as yet unknown. TCR beta libraries were built with iRepertoire HTBI primers and Arm-PCR of CDR3 regions. TCRdb re-called the multiplex PCR reads with MiXCR, one entry per CDR3 protein. This table holds 350,000 to 550,000 distinct CDR3 sequences, about 16% found once. Time point of the sample: newly diagnosed GD, antithyroid drugs for less than 3 months. PBMCs were the source of the RNA used for TCR sequencing. V lost 9 bases and J lost 0; bases outside the gene matches: 10. CDR3 length: 15 residues. CDR1 LNHDA and CDR2 SQIVND come from the germline V gene (reference sequence). The same data also went into a second study, on T cells in Graves' hyperthyroidism and ophthalmopathy. From that paper: Using the HTBI primer set, a first-round RT-PCR was run on the TCR CDR3. The model's output predicted ophthalmopathy at a median of approximately 6.5 months prior to onset.

V gene TRBV19 combines with J gene TRBJ1-2; 7 bases are a match to TRBD1. Sequences were derived from peripheral blood mononuclear cells (PBMCs), sampled at new diagnosis, from a patient treated with antithyroid drugs. The receptor was isolated from a young woman with Graves disease. The CDR3, as DNA: TGTGCCAGCCAGACGGGACAGCCAACTAACTATGGCTACACCTTC. Amino acids: CASQTGQPTNYGYTF.